This T cell receptor beta chain was observed in a study of blood T cell repertoires in COVID-19. Study context: The United States, Italy and Spain provided the acute and convalescent COVID-19 samples. The analysed material was cDNA or gDNA that came from T cells, B-cell-depleted T cells, or PBMCs.

In this sample, this clone turned up a few times. CDR3 length: 15 amino acids. Trimming removed 0 bases at V and 6 bases at J, with 11 bases between. CDR1 is LGHDT and CDR2 is YNNKEL in the germline V gene (reference sequence). In the authors' methods: Amplification of reference gene primers provided the estimated nucleated cell counts. Using immunoSEQ multiplex PCR, the repertoire was profiled, and TCRdb retains in-frame clones only, with some absent. That table furnishes V, J and clone size, whereas the DNA furnished D and trimming. This table holds fewer than 300,000 clones, approximately 93% found once.

Sample: peripheral blood. The clonotype originates from a woman under 40 with COVID-19, enrolled during active disease. The chain uses TRBV3-1 (or the pseudogene TRBV3-2) and TRBJ1-4; D remains unclear. The CDR3 region has the DNA TGTGCCAGCAGCCAAGATCTAACCGGTTATGAAAAACTGTTTTTT. Translating gives CASSQDLTGYEKLFF.